This T cell receptor beta chain was documented in a study of T cells after yellow fever vaccination. The wider study: It was SMART-Seq v4 Ultra Low Input that prepared the fractions with low cell numbers. Study-level points and caveats: Boosting was followed by the reappearance of most primary-vaccination clones (96% CD4, about 90% CD8).

A note on this clonotype: Its antigen is unknown.

TCRdb independently ran MiXCR on the 5' RACE reads; one entry per CDR3 protein. The sample carries 300,000 or so distinct CDR3 sequences, roughly 13% recorded once. The germline gives CDR1 SGHNT, CDR2 YYREEE (reference sequence). Trimming took off 4 bases at V and 3 bases at J, with 10 bases between the two ends. CDR3 length equals 14 residues. Material: CD4+ T cells sorted from PBMCs, obtained 45 days after the yellow fever booster vaccination. This receptor was identified in a man aged 25-45 years who received the YFV17D yellow fever vaccine. J is TRBJ2-2 and V is TRBV5-4; D is unclear. The chain's CDR3 is CASSQDHDTGELFF. Here the CDR3 DNA reads TGTGCCAGCAGCCAGGACCATGACACCGGGGAGCTGTTTTTT.